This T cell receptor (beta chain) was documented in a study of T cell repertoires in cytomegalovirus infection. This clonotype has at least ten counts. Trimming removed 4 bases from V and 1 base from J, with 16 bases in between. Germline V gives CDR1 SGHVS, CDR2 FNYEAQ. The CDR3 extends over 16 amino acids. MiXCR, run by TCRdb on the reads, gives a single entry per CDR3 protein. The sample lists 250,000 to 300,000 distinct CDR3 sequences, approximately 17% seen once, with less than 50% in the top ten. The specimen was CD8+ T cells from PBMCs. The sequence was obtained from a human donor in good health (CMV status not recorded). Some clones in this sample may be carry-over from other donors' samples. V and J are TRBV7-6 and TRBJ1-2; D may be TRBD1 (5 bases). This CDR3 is CASSWPDRELNYGYTF. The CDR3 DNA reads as TGTGCCAGCAGCTGGCCAGACAGAGAACTTAACTATGGCTACACCTTC.